Below, 18 T cell receptor beta chains from the same sample are listed, as sequenced in a study of T cells in Graves' hyperthyroidism and ophthalmopathy. Using RNA transcripts as the source, TCR beta CDR3 regions were amplified. HTBI primers were used for first-round RT-PCR of the TCR CDR3. TCRdb re-analysed the multiplex PCR reads in MiXCR, keeping a single row per CDR3 protein. Counted here are 350,000 to 400,000 distinct CDR3 sequences, around 18% occurring once; the ten biggest clones make up 40%. Sequenced sample: blood. These receptors were obtained from a young man with Graves' ophthalmopathy.

Remarks on this clonotype: A read error may explain this, as a much larger clone is one base away. The rearrangement links TRBV7-9 to TRBJ1-1, with D hard to call. Germline V gene data show CDR1 as SEHNR and CDR2 as FQNEAQ (reference sequence). CDR3 length: 13 residues. The CDR3 DNA sequence: TGTGCCAGCAGCCCACGTCAGAGTCCGGAAGCTCTCTTT. Its translation is CASSPRQSPEALF.

The genes are TRBV5-4 and TRBJ2-2; D is possibly TRBD1 or TRBD2 (6 bases each). Germline V CDR1 and CDR2: SGHNT, YYREEE (reference sequence). V dropped 5 bases and J dropped 4 bases, with 21 bases sitting between them. The CDR3 is made up of 17 amino acids. The CDR3 bases are TGTGCCAGCAGTACCGGGGTAGGGGGGCGTAGCACCGGGGAGCTGTTTTTT. This codes for CASSTGVGGRSTGELFF.

Worth noting for this clonotype: It may be a read error: a sequence one base away is much more abundant. The chain recombines TRBV18 with TRBJ1-4; D is uncertain. The CDR3 loop spans 13 amino acids. Germline lookup yields CDR1 KGHSH and CDR2 LQKENI. V gave up 2 bases and J gave up 10 bases, with 11 bases separating them. The CDR3 sequence: CASSPKDRGKLFF. The CDR3 nucleotides are TGTGCCAGCTCACCAAAGGACCGGGGAAAACTGTTTTTT.

This clonotype was found a few times. CDR3 nucleotides: TGTGCCAGTAGTCTCGCCGGGACAGGGGGCACCTACGAGCAGTACTTC. This gives the protein CASSLAGTGGTYEQYF. The chain combines TRBV19 with TRBJ2-7, with 12 nucleotides matching TRBD1. CDR3 length equals 16 residues. The ends lost 5 bases at V and 2 bases at J; junction bases unmatched: 7. Germline CDR1 is LNHDA and CDR2 is SQIVND (reference sequence).

V is TRBV4-2 and J is TRBJ2-7; D ambiguous. Germline V gene data show CDR1 as LGHNA and CDR2 as YNFKEQ. CDR3 length: 13 residues. With 0 bases removed from V and 7 bases from J, the gap between germline ends came to 10 bases. DNA for the CDR3: TGTGCCAGCAGCCAAGATCTGCCCCGGGAGCAGTACTTC. Encoded protein: CASSQDLPREQYF.

This clonotype was found many times. This rearrangement joins TRBV11-2 to TRBJ2-7; 11 bases align to TRBD2. This CDR3 has 15 residues. Germline V CDR1 and CDR2: SGHAT, FQNNGV. With 0 bases clipped from V and 5 bases from J, the junction kept 3 bases outside the gene matches. As DNA, the CDR3 is TGTGCCAGCAGCTTAGAACTAGCGGGGGCCCACGAGCAGTACTTC. Amino acids: CASSLELAGAHEQYF.

This clonotype was seen more than once but under ten times. The CDR3 sequence is CASRPHGRSYEQYF. CDR3 DNA: TGTGCCAGCCGGCCTCACGGTCGCTCCTACGAGCAGTACTTC. The chain employs TRBV6-2 or TRBV6-3 and TRBJ2-7; D uncertain. This CDR3 spans 14 amino acids. Trimming took off 8 bases at V and 0 bases at J, with 14 bases between the two ends. Germline-derived CDR1 and CDR2 are MNHEY and SVGEGT.

Turning to this clonotype: One base away lies a much larger clone, so this may be a sequencing read error. The rearrangement links TRBV18 to TRBJ2-3; D is unclear. V was shortened by 1 base and J by 2 bases, with 10 bases between the two germline ends. The CDR3 covers 15 residues. Germline values: CDR1 KGHSH, CDR2 LQKENI. CDR3 bases: TGTGCCAGCTCACCACAGGCCAGACCCACAGATACGCAGTATTTT. It codes for CASSPQARPTDTQYF. Together with reference TRBV18 and TRBJ2-3, the CDR3 gives the full variable domain: NAGVMQNPRHLVRRRGQEARLRCSPMKGHSHVYWYRQLPEEGLKFMVYLQKENIIDESGMPKERFSAEFPKEGPSILRIQQVVRGDSAAYFCASSPQARPTDTQYFGPGTRLTVL.

This clonotype was seen many times. V and J are TRBV7-9 and TRBJ2-5; 7 positions agree with TRBD1. The J segment lost 0 bases and the V segment lost 1 base, leaving 2 bases of the junction unmatched. The CDR3 contains 15 residues. Germline V gene sequence: CDR1 SEHNR, CDR2 FQNEAQ (reference sequence). The CDR3 DNA reads as TGTGCCAGCAGCTTAGGGGGACAGCACCAAGAGACCCAGTACTTC. Translated: CASSLGGQHQETQYF.

This clonotype was seen only a few times. The V gene is TRBV4-1, the J gene TRBJ1-4; a possible D gene is TRBD1 (6 bases). The germline V and J ends were trimmed by 5 bases and 4 bases, with 11 bases remaining between them. Germline V gene data show CDR1 as MGHRA and CDR2 as YSYEKL. This CDR3 comprises 14 residues. DNA of the CDR3: TGCGCCAGCAGCACCCAGGGGTATAATGAAAAACTGTTTTTT. Its translation is CASSTQGYNEKLFF.

This chain uses TRBV4-1 with TRBJ1-5; a possible D gene is TRBD1 (5 bases). V lost 1 base, J lost 4 bases, and 11 bases lay in between. The CDR3 is made up of 15 amino acids. CDR1 and CDR2 from the germline V gene are MGHRA and YSYEKL. CDR3 sequence reads: CASSQVKGQNQPQHF. CDR3 coding DNA: TGCGCCAGCAGCCAAGTTAAGGGGCAGAATCAGCCCCAGCATTTT.

In its sample, this clonotype was seen a few times. The rearrangement joins TRBV25-1 to TRBJ1-2; 8 bases are a match to TRBD1. V was pared by 1 base and J by 5 bases, with 18 bases of the junction left unmatched. The CDR3 has 19 amino acids. In germline, CDR1 is MGHDK, CDR2 SYGVNS. CDR3 in amino acids: CASSELGVVSTGAFYGYTF. The CDR3 bases are TGTGCCAGCAGTGAATTAGGCGTGGTTTCGACAGGGGCTTTTTATGGCTACACCTTC.

This clonotype has only a few counts. The chain uses TRBV19 and TRBJ2-7; D might be TRBD1 (5 bases). V lost 3 bases to trimming and J lost 1 base, with 7 bases between them. This CDR3 contains 13 residues. Germline CDR1 and CDR2: LNHDA and SQIVND (reference sequence). CDR3 sequence (DNA): TGTGCCAGTAGTATGGGGCCTTCCTACGAGCAGTACTTC. It translates to CASSMGPSYEQYF.

This chain connects TRBV14 to TRBJ2-1; a weak D match, TRBD1 (6 bases). V was clipped by 1 base and J by 3 bases, with 16 bases between them. The CDR3 is made up of 17 amino acids. Germline loops: CDR1 SGHDN, CDR2 FVKESK. CDR3: CASSQVSGDAFYNEQFF. CDR3 nucleotide sequence: TGTGCCAGCAGCCAAGTTTCAGGGGACGCTTTCTACAATGAGCAGTTCTTC.

This clonotype was detected a few times. This sequence joins TRBV19 and TRBJ2-1, with D perhaps assigned TRBD1 or TRBD2 (6 bases each). The V gene's germline CDR1 is LNHDA and CDR2 SQIVND (reference sequence). The CDR3 is 15 amino acids. The germline V and J ends were trimmed by 5 bases and 8 bases, with 19 bases remaining between them. CDR3 bases: TGTGCCAGTAGTTTCTACGGGGGCCCCCTTGATGAGCAGTTCTTC. Its translation is CASSFYGGPLDEQFF.

This clonotype was picked up many times. The J gene is TRBJ2-3, the V gene TRBV5-1, with 10 bases matching TRBD2. The CDR3 totals 16 residues. Germline V CDR1 and CDR2: SGHRS, YFSETQ. The junction had 8 bases not matched to a gene; V was cut back by 5 bases and J by 2 bases. CDR3 nucleotide sequence: TGCGCCAGCAGAACCGGCACTAGCGGGGACACAGATACGCAGTATTTT. Residues: CASRTGTSGDTDTQYF.

This clonotype occurred a few times. The genes are TRBV10-2 and TRBJ1-1, with a weak D call TRBD1 (6 bases). The CDR3 is 14 amino acids. Germline CDR1 and CDR2: WSHSY and SAAADI. Deletions cut 7 bases from V and 7 bases from J, with 19 bases between. Written as DNA, the CDR3 is TGCGCCAGCAAGCAGGGGAACTCCCGTGGTGAAGCTTTCTTT. It translates to CASKQGNSRGEAFF.

Comment on this clonotype: A much bigger clone sits one base away, suggesting this may be a read error. The chain combines TRBV10-3 with TRBJ2-1; D may correspond to TRBD1 or TRBD2 (5 bases each). V lost 4 bases to trimming and J lost 10 bases, with 8 bases between them. The CDR3 runs to 11 residues. Per the germline V gene, CDR1 is ENHRY and CDR2 is SYGVKD. The CDR3 sequence: CAISAGDEQFF. CDR3 in DNA: TGTGCCATCAGTGCTGGGGACGAGCAGTTCTTC.